Listed below are T cell receptor beta chains from one sample, sequenced in a study of technical replicates of blood from a few donors. Measured with immunoSEQ multiplex PCR; TCRdb has only the in-frame clones, and not every one. The table includes about 100,000 clones, approximately 96% detected once. Sequencing was done on a sample of T cells isolated from PBMCs. All receptors come from a human donor in good health. CDR3s include the opening cysteine and the closing phenylalanine or tryptophan. The D gene is left open where the match is weak. Expanded clones get a size class; other rows say once, few or many, or leave the size out.

abundance	v_gene	j_gene	d_gene	CDR3aa	CDR3nt
-	TRBV18	TRBJ2-3	TRBD2	CASSPPASGGTDTQYF	TGTGCCAGCTCACCACCCGCTAGCGGGGGCACAGATACGCAGTATTTT
-	TRBV9	TRBJ1-4	TRBD1	CASSVATGGGGEKLFF	TGTGCCAGCAGCGTAGCTACCGGTGGAGGGGGCGAAAAACTGTTTTTT
once	TRBV5-1	TRBJ1-6	-	CASSLEVREGSYNSPLHF	TGCGCCAGCAGCTTGGAGGTCCGGGAGGGTTCCTATAATTCACCCCTCCACTTT
-	TRBV6-1	TRBJ1-3	-	CASSEVRAGNTIYF	TGTGCCAGCAGTGAAGTCAGGGCTGGAAACACCATATATTTT
-	TRBV6-1	TRBJ1-5	-	CASSSWGVGNQPQHF	TGTGCCAGCAGTTCGTGGGGGGTTGGCAATCAGCCCCAGCATTTT
-	TRBV19	TRBJ1-2	-	CASSRVPTGINYGYTF	TGTGCCAGTAGTAGAGTCCCCACAGGGATAAACTATGGCTACACCTTC
-	TRBV30	TRBJ1-5	TRBD1	CAWSRSGTGEQPQHF	TGTGCCTGGAGTAGGTCCGGGACAGGGGAACAGCCCCAGCATTTT
-	TRBV28	TRBJ2-7	TRBD2	CASTAGGSTYEQYF	TGTGCCAGCACAGCGGGAGGGTCCACCTACGAGCAGTACTTC
once	TRBV29-1	TRBJ1-1	-	CSVEGGGTNTEAFF	TGCAGCGTTGAGGGCGGAGGGACGAACACTGAAGCTTTCTTT
-	TRBV10-3	TRBJ2-4	TRBD2	CAISESASGGIGGRAKNIQYF	TGTGCCATCAGTGAATCGGCTAGCGGGGGCATAGGTGGTAGGGCCAAAAACATTCAGTACTTC
-	TRBV13	TRBJ1-4	TRBD1	CASSPSQGSAEKLFF	TGTGCCAGCAGCCCATCACAGGGGTCGGCGGAAAAACTGTTTTTT
once	TRBV28	TRBJ2-5	TRBD2	CASRTGLAGVGETQYF	TGTGCCAGCAGAACCGGACTAGCGGGAGTAGGAGAGACCCAGTACTTC
few	TRBV10-1	TRBJ1-1	TRBD1	CASGQGPNTEAFF	TGCGCCAGTGGACAGGGACCAAACACTGAAGCTTTCTTT
-	TRBV18	TRBJ1-5	-	CASSPNSGENQPQHF	TGTGCCAGCTCACCGAACAGCGGGGAGAATCAGCCCCAGCATTTT
-	TRBV5-4	TRBJ2-7	TRBD2	CASSLAGGGYEQYF	TGTGCCAGCAGCTTGGCCGGGGGGGGCTACGAGCAGTACTTC
-	TRBV11-2	TRBJ2-5	-	CASSRGQSETQYF	TGTGCCAGCAGCCGCGGCCAGTCGGAGACCCAGTACTTC
-	TRBV19	TRBJ1-5	TRBD1	CASSIPPNAVGTAPTLSPQHF	TGTGCCAGTAGTATCCCGCCAAACGCCGTAGGGACAGCCCCAACCCTATCGCCCCAGCATTTT
-	TRBV5-1	TRBJ2-1	TRBD1	CASSAGTGNNEQFF	TGCGCCAGCAGCGCCGGGACAGGGAACAATGAGCAGTTCTTC
-	TRBV29-1	TRBJ2-6	TRBD2	CSAGGGSGANVLTF	TGCAGCGCGGGGGGAGGGTCTGGGGCCAACGTCCTGACTTTC
-	TRBV28	TRBJ1-1	-	CASSFRNTEAFF	TGTGCCAGCAGTTTCAGGAACACTGAAGCTTTCTTT
few	TRBV5-1	TRBJ2-2	TRBD2	CASSILAGGDTGELFF	TGCGCCAGCAGCATCCTAGCGGGGGGTGACACCGGGGAGCTGTTTTTT
-	TRBV10-1	TRBJ1-3	-	CASSEWRTGSAPGNTIYF	TGCGCCAGCAGTGAGTGGCGAACAGGGTCGGCGCCTGGAAACACCATATATTTT
-	TRBV6-5	TRBJ1-2	-	CASSLNRRPNYGYTF	TGTGCCAGCAGTCTCAACAGGAGACCGAACTATGGCTACACCTTC
-	TRBV10-3	TRBJ2-1	-	CAISERGYEGSSYNEQFF	TGTGCCATCAGTGAGCGGGGGTACGAAGGCAGCTCCTACAATGAGCAGTTCTTC
-	TRBV11-2	TRBJ1-2	-	CASSPRWGEYGYTF	TGTGCCAGCAGCCCGCGGTGGGGGGAGTATGGCTACACCTTC
-	TRBV28	TRBJ2-5	TRBD1	CASSQTNRGLEETQYF	TGTGCCAGCAGTCAAACTAACAGGGGTCTAGAGGAGACCCAGTACTTC
-	TRBV20-1	TRBJ2-1	-	CSAPGQNEQFF	TGCAGTGCCCCTGGGCAAAATGAGCAGTTCTTC
-	TRBV27	TRBJ1-2	-	CASSARVLGGYTF	TGTGCCAGCAGTGCCAGGGTACTGGGAGGCTACACCTTC
-	TRBV4-1	TRBJ2-7	-	CASSLRTGDEQYF	TGCGCCAGCAGCCTAAGAACCGGGGACGAGCAGTACTTC
-	TRBV27	TRBJ1-3	-	CASSFSRGNTIYF	TGTGCCAGCAGTTTTTCCCGGGGAAACACCATATATTTT
-	TRBV7-9	TRBJ2-1	-	CASSKGQGNNEQFF	TGTGCCAGCAGCAAGGGACAAGGAAACAATGAGCAGTTCTTC
-	TRBV11-2	TRBJ1-4	-	CASSFSGLNEKLFF	TGTGCCAGCAGCTTCTCCGGACTTAATGAAAAACTGTTTTTT
-	TRBV18	TRBJ1-2	-	CASSPEGNYGYTF	TGTGCCAGCTCACCGGAGGGTAACTATGGCTACACCTTC
-	TRBV5-1	TRBJ2-3	-	CASSFQGSGTDTQYF	TGCGCCAGCAGCTTTCAGGGAAGTGGCACAGATACGCAGTATTTT
-	TRBV10-1	TRBJ2-1	TRBD1	CASSEFWTGGPHEQFF	TGCGCCAGCAGTGAATTTTGGACAGGGGGACCTCATGAGCAGTTCTTC
-	TRBV7-9	TRBJ2-3	TRBD2	CASSFRESGADTQYF	TGTGCCAGCAGCTTCAGGGAGAGCGGGGCAGATACGCAGTATTTT
-	TRBV7-9	TRBJ1-1	-	CASSLIQGHDF	TGTGCCAGCAGCTTGATCCAGGGGCACGATTTT
-	TRBV28	TRBJ2-7	-	CATQDGYEQYF	TGTGCCACACAGGACGGATACGAGCAGTACTTC
-	TRBV6-6	TRBJ1-5	TRBD1	CASSPPTDRANQPQHF	TGTGCCAGCAGCCCCCCAACTGACAGGGCCAATCAGCCCCAGCATTTT
-	TRBV11-2	TRBJ2-7	-	CASSFRGYGTLSSYEQYF	TGTGCCAGCAGCTTTAGGGGTTATGGAACTTTGAGCTCCTACGAGCAGTACTTC
-	TRBV28	TRBJ2-2	TRBD2	CASSSYSIRIAGEDAGELFF	TGTGCCAGCAGTTCGTACTCCATCCGCATAGCGGGAGAGGATGCCGGGGAGCTGTTTTTT